These 10 T cell receptor beta chains share one sample of origin, sequenced in a study of blood T cells in healthy people across ages (dated by TCRdb to 2013 to 2016). The receptor library was made with 5' RACE. For sequencing, an Illumina HiSeq 2500 was employed. A second PCR of roughly 7 to 11 cycles was performed with a sample-barcoded 5' primer and a J-beta primer mix. The raw public data were reprocessed by TCRdb itself: fastp quality trimming at Q25, MiXCR clonotype calling, in-frame beta chains only. Records with the same CDR3 protein are collapsed into one entry carrying the most frequent genes and DNA. This sample gives 550,000 to 650,000 distinct CDR3 sequences in total; less than 35% of them show up just once. About a sixth of the sample is held by the ten biggest clonotypes. The sequencing sample was made of blood. The receptors derive from a woman of 80 years or more in good health.

Worth noting for this clonotype: At one of its ends the junction is not consistent with the germline gene, which may arise from a read error. The chain has TRBV6-1 and TRBJ1-4, with 8 bases aligning to TRBD1. Germline values: CDR1 MNHNS, CDR2 SASEGT. CDR3 length equals 14 residues. CDR3 protein: CASREGTGGEKLFF. CDR3 coding DNA: TGTGCCAGCAGGGAAGGGACAGGTGGCGAAAAACTGTTTTTT.

This clonotype occurred many times. A single base separates this from a much larger clone, so it may be a read error. V usage is TRBV7-2 and J usage is TRBJ2-7; D may be TRBD2 (5 bases). The CDR3 is 15 amino acids. The ends were cut back, 5 bases at V and 7 bases at J, with 21 bases in the middle. From germline, CDR1 is SGHTA and CDR2 FQGNSA. The CDR3 DNA reads as TGTGCCAGCAGCCTCGAGGATGCTAGCTACAATGAGCAGTACTTC. Its translation: CASSLEDASYNEQYF.

As regards this clonotype: A much larger clone sits a single nucleotide away, making a read error possible. The V and J genes are TRBV7-3 and TRBJ2-1; 8 positions match TRBD2. The CDR3 sequence is 14 residues long. From germline, CDR1 is SGHTA and CDR2 FQGTGA. CDR3: CASSTSGGANVQFF. The CDR3 DNA follows: TGTGCCAGCAGCACAAGCGGGGGTGCAAATGTGCAGTTCTTC. The full variable domain, with the rest looked up from reference TRBV7-3 and TRBJ2-1, is GAGVSQTPSNKVTEKGKYVELRCDPISGHTALYWYRQSLGQGPEFLIYFQGTGAADDSGLPNDRFFAVRPEGSVSTLKIQRTERGDSAVYLCASSTSGGANVQFFGPGTRLTVL.

The rearrangement joins TRBV6-2 or TRBV6-3 to TRBJ2-1; 10 nucleotides match TRBD2. The J segment lost 15 bases and the V segment lost 2 bases, leaving 4 bases of the junction unmatched. From germline, CDR1 is MNHEY and CDR2 SVGEGT. This CDR3 has 12 amino acids. The CDR3 reads CASSYASGGGFF. The CDR3 DNA reads TGTGCCAGCAGTTACGCCAGCGGGGGGGGGTTCTTC.

This clonotype is a singleton in its sample. The rearrangement uses TRBV7-8 and TRBJ2-5; weak D call: TRBD1 (8 bases). The DNA matches TRBJ2-7 better at its end, which makes the J call doubtful. The CDR3 length is 13 residues. Germline CDR1 is SGHVS and CDR2 is FQNEAQ. The CDR3 sequence: CASGQGGGYEQYF. The CDR3 DNA sequence: TGTGCCAGCGGACAGGGAGGGGGCTACGAGCAGTACTTC.

This clonotype was found many times. The chain links TRBV5-1 to TRBJ1-5; 7 bases agree with TRBD1. Losses at the gene ends were 1 base for V and 8 bases for J; bases not matched to a gene: 9. Germline V CDR1 and CDR2: SGHRS, YFSETQ. The CDR3 runs 15 residues. CDR3 region: CASSLTGADAKPQHF. In DNA form, the CDR3 reads TGCGCCAGCAGCTTGACAGGGGCCGACGCGAAGCCCCAGCATTTT.

This clonotype was seen ten or more times. The V call is TRBV20-1, the J call TRBJ2-5, with 14 bases fitting TRBD2. The CDR3 is made up of 16 amino acids. CDR1 and CDR2 from the germline V gene are DFQATT and SNEGSKA (reference sequence). Losses at the gene ends were 6 bases for V and 6 bases for J; bases not matched to a gene: 12. CDR3 region: CSAGPTSGGAGQTQYF. The CDR3 coding sequence is TGCAGTGCGGGGCCGACTAGCGGGGGGGCAGGGCAGACCCAGTACTTC.

This clonotype showed up just a few times. The CDR3 here is CASNSEGSSYNEQYF. In DNA, the CDR3 is TGTGCCAGCAATTCCGAAGGAAGCTCCTACAATGAGCAGTACTTC. This chain joins TRBV2 and TRBJ2-1; D is uncertain. The J call is uncertain, as TRBJ2-7 better fits the DNA end. CDR1 is SNHLY and CDR2 is FYNNEI in the germline V gene. CDR3 length: 15 residues.

This clonotype was detected ten times or more. CDR3 coding DNA: TGTGCCAGCAGCGTCCCTTTGAGACCTGAAGGGACATCTAGCACAGATACGCAGTATTTT. Protein product: CASSVPLRPEGTSSTDTQYF. The chain is built from TRBV9 and TRBJ2-3; D possibly corresponds to TRBD1 (6 bases). Looked up from germline, CDR1 is SGDLS and CDR2 is YYNGEE. Trimming took off 2 bases at V and 0 bases at J, with 25 bases between the two ends. CDR3 size: 20 residues.

The sample holds many counts of this clonotype. This chain links TRBV20-1 with TRBJ1-5, with TRBD1 matching over 9 bases. The CDR3 covers 12 residues. Germline-derived CDR1 and CDR2 are DFQATT and SNEGSKA (reference sequence). The V and J ends lost 6 bases and 7 bases, in that order; junction bases with no gene match: 4. The chain's CDR3 is CSAGQGQQPQHF. CDR3 nucleotide sequence: TGCAGTGCGGGACAGGGTCAACAGCCCCAGCATTTT.